Sequencing of this T cell receptor beta chain was carried out in a study of Ad26.COV2.S vaccination and SARS-CoV-2 variants. Study-level findings and limits: The study found higher spike-specific TCR breadth in vaccine than placebo recipients. Substantial breadth in spike-specific CD8+ and CD4+ T cell responses was reportedly seen after vaccination. For non-spike TCRs, breadth in vaccine recipients resembled that in placebo recipients.

As concerns this clone: The antigen is not known.

Here immunoSEQ multiplex PCR was the method, and the copy in TCRdb shows in-frame clones only, minus some. This repertoire shows 43,000 or so clones, approximately 80% found once; its top ten account for around 47%. CDR1 and CDR2 (germline): LGHDT, YNNKEL (reference sequence). V lost 2 bases to trimming and J lost 3 bases, with 13 bases between them. The CDR3 contains 15 residues. This chain connects TRBV3-1 (or the pseudogene TRBV3-2) to TRBJ1-1, with no clear D. This receptor was identified in a human donor who had recovered from COVID-19. The sequenced sample was peripheral blood, obtained after recovery from COVID-19. CDR3 nucleotides: TGTGCCAGCAGCCAATTCGCCAACAGCGACACTGAAGCTTTCTTT. Translation: CASSQFANSDTEAFF.